Reported below is one T cell receptor (beta chain). This record belongs to a study of cytomegalovirus exposure and HLA in healthy donors. The PCR contained 60 Vbeta and 13 Jbeta primers. Generated by immunoSEQ multiplex PCR, the TCRdb table keeps only in-frame clones and is missing some. The table lists 150,000 or so clones, almost 80% of them singletons. Germline trimming cut 3 bases from V and 5 bases from J; bases unmatched to any gene: 5. The germline gives CDR1 SGDLS, CDR2 YYNGEE. The CDR3 covers 16 residues. The source is a man in his forties or fifties in good health and CMV-seropositive. Source material: PBMCs. The gene calls are TRBV9 and TRBJ2-2, with 12 bases aligning to TRBD2. CDR3 nucleotide sequence: TGTGCCAGCAGCGCCTTCGGACTAGCGGGGACCGGGGAGCTGTTTTTT. As protein: CASSAFGLAGTGELFF.